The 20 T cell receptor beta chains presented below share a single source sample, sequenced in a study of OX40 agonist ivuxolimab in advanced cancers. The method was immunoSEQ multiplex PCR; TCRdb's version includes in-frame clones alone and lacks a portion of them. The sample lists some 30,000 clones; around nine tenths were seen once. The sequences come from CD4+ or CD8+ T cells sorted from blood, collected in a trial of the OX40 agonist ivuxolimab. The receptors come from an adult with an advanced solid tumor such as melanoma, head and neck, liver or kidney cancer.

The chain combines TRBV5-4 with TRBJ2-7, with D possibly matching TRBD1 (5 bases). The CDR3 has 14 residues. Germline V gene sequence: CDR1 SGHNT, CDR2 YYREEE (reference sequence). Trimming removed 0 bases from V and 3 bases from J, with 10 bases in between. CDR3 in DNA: TGTGCCAGCAGCTTGGACAGGTGGATCTACGAGCAGTACTTC. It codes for CASSLDRWIYEQYF.

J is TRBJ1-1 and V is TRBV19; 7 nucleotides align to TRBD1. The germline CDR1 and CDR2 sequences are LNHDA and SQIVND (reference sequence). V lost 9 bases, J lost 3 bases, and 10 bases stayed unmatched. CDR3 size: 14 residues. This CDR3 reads CASKTGVRDTEAFF. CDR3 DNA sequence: TGTGCCAGCAAAACAGGGGTGCGGGACACTGAAGCTTTCTTT.

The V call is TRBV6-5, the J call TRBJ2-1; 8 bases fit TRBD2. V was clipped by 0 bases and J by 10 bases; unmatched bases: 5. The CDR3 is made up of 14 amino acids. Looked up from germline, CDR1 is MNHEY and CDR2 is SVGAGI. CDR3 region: CASSYSSGMREQFF. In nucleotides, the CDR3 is TGTGCCAGCAGTTACTCTAGCGGGATGAGGGAGCAGTTCTTC.

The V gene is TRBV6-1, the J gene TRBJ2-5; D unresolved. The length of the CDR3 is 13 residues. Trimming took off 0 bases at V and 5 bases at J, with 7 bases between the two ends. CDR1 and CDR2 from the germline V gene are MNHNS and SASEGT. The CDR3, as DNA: TGTGCCAGCAGTGAAGCAGGGCCCGAGACCCAGTACTTC. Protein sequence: CASSEAGPETQYF.

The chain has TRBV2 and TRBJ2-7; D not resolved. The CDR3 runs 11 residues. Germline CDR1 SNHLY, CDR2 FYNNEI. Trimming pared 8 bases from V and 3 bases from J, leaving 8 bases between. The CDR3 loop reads CASAIRYEQYF. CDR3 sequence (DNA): TGTGCCAGCGCCATCCGCTACGAGCAGTACTTC.

The CDR3, as DNA: TGTGCCAGCAGCCCGAAATGGTTGGGGGGTTCAGATACGCAGTATTTT. Its translation: CASSPKWLGGSDTQYF. The chain joins TRBV5-6 to TRBJ2-3, with D perhaps TRBD2 (6 bases). Between the trimmed V and J ends, which lost 4 bases and 4 bases, there was a span of 19 bases. From germline, CDR1 is SGHDT and CDR2 YYEEEE. The CDR3 loop spans 16 amino acids.

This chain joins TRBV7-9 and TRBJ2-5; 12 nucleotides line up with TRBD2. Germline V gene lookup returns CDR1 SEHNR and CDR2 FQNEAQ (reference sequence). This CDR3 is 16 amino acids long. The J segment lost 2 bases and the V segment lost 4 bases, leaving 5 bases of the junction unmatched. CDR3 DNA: TGTGCCAGCAGCTCCGGACTAGCGGGGTATCAAGAGACCCAGTACTTC. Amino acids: CASSSGLAGYQETQYF.

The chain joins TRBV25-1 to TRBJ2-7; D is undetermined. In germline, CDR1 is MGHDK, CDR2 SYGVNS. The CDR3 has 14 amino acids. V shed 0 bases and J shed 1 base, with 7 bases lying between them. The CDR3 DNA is TGTGCCAGCAGTGAATACGGGCATTCCTACGAGCAGTACTTC. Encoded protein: CASSEYGHSYEQYF.

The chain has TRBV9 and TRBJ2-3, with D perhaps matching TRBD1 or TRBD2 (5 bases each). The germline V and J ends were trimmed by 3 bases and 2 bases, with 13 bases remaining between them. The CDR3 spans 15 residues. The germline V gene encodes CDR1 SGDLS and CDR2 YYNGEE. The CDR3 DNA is TGTGCCAGCAGCGCCGGGACGGCTCCCACAGATACGCAGTATTTT. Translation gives CASSAGTAPTDTQYF.

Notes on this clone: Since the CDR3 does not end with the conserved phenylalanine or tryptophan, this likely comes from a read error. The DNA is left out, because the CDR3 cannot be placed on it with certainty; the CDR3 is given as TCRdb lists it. The CDR3: CASRPSAPRG. The chain carries TRBV9 and TRBJ1-1. CDR1 SGDLS and CDR2 YYNGEE come from the germline V gene. The CDR3 is 10 residues long, ends included.

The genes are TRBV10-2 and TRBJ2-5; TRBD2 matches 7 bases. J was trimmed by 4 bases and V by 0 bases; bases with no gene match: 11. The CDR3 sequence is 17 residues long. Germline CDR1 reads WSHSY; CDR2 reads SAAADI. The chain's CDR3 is CASSESLGGEGRETQYF. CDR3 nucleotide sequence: TGCGCCAGCAGTGAGTCTCTTGGCGGGGAGGGTAGAGAGACCCAGTACTTC.

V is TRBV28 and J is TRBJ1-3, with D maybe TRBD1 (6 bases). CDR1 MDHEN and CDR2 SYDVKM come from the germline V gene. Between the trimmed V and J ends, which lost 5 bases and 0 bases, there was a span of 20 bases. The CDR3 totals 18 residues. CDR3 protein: CASSATRTALFSGNTIYF. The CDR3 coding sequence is TGTGCCAGCAGTGCGACCAGGACAGCCCTATTCTCTGGAAACACCATATATTTT.

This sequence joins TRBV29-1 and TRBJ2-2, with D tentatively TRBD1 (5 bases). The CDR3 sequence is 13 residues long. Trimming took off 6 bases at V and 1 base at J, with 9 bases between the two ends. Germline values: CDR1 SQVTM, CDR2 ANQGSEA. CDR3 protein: CSVPDRNTGELFF. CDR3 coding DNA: TGCAGCGTACCAGACAGGAACACCGGGGAGCTGTTTTTT.

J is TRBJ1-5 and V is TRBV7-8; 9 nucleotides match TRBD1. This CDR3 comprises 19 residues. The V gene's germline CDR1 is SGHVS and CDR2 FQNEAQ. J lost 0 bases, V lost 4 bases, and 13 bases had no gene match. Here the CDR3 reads CASSSPLGQGSDSNQPQHF. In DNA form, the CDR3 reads TGTGCCAGCAGCTCTCCTCTGGGACAGGGATCTGATAGCAATCAGCCCCAGCATTTT.

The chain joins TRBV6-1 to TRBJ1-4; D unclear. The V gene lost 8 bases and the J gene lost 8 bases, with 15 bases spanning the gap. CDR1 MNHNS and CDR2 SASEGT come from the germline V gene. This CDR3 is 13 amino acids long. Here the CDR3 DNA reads TGTGCCAGCGGCGGGAGCTTTAACGAAAAACTGTTTTTT. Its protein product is CASGGSFNEKLFF.

The CDR3 sequence: CASSKVGHLYEQYF. The CDR3 DNA sequence: TGTGCCAGCAGCAAAGTCGGCCACCTCTACGAGCAGTACTTC. The chain has TRBV14 and TRBJ2-7, with unresolved D. V lost 5 bases and J 3 bases, leaving 14 bases between the germline ends. CDR3 size: 14 residues. Germline V gene sequence: CDR1 SGHDN, CDR2 FVKESK.

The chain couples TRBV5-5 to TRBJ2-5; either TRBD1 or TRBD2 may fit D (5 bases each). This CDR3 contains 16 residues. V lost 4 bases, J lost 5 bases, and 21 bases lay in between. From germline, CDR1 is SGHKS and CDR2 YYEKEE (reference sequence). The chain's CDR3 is CASSLRAASWGETQYF. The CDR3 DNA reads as TGTGCCAGCAGCCTCCGGGCCGCATCCTGGGGGGAGACCCAGTACTTC.

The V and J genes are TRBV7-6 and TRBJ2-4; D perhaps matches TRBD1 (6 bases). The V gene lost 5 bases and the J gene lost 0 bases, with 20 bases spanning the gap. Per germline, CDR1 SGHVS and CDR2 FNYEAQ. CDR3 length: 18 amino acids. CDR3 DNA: TGTGCCAGCAGCCCCGTAGGTGGACAGAGATTAGCCAAAAACATTCAGTACTTC. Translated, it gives CASSPVGGQRLAKNIQYF.

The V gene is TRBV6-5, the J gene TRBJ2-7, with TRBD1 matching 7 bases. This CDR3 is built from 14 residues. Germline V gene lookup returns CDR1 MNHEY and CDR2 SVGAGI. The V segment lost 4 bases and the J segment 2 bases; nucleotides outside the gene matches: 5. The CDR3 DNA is TGTGCCAGCAGTTCGGGACAGATGACCTACGAGCAGTACTTC. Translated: CASSSGQMTYEQYF.

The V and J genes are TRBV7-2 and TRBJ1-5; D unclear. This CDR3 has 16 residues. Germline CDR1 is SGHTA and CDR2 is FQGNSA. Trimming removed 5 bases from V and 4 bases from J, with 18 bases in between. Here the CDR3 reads CASSPLTEWGNQPQHF. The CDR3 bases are TGTGCCAGCAGCCCACTCACTGAATGGGGAAATCAGCCCCAGCATTTT.